This TCR beta chain stems from a study of T cells in localized non-small cell lung cancer. This CDR3 spans 12 amino acids. V lost 4 bases and J lost 7, with 8 bases in between. Germline lookup yields CDR1 SNHLY and CDR2 FYNNEI. TCRdb's copy holds only in-frame clones and misses some; the assay was immunoSEQ multiplex PCR. The sample records about 74,000 clones, approximately 88% being singletons. The chain is built from TRBV2 and TRBJ1-5, with D unresolved. Sequencing used peripheral blood, obtained before any cancer treatment. The origin of this receptor is a female donor of 60 years or more with stage I lung adenocarcinoma. Here the CDR3 reads CASSVEVQPQHF. In DNA, the CDR3 is TGTGCCAGCAGTGTCGAGGTGCAGCCCCAGCATTTT.